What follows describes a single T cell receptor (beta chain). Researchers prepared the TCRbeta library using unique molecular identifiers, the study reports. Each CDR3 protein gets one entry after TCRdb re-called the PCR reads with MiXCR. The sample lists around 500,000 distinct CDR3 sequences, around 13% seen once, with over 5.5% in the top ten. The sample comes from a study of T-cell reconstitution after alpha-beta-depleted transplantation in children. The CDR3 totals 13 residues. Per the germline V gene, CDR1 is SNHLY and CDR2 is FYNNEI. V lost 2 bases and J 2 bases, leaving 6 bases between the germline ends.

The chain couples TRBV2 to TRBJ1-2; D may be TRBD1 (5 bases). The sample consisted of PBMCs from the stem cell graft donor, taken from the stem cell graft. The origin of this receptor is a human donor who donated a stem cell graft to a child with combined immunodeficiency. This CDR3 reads CASSEWGNYGYTF. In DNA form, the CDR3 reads TGTGCCAGCAGTGAATGGGGGAACTATGGCTACACCTTC.